This TCR beta chain appears in the sequencing data of a study of vaccination and CD4 T cells after COVID-19. Study information: Six male and four female convalescents took part, two of them Hispanic. The peptides that stimulated the cells were overlapping spike peptides from SARS-CoV-2, HCoV-NL63, HCoV-OC43 and HCoV-229E.

Stated treatment: roughly 11-day PBMC culture with coronavirus spike peptide pools or control peptides (ViraFEST assay). ViraFEST used peptide pools to expand antigen-specific T cells, then sequenced TCRs. Peptide pools at 7.5 to 10 ug/ml, together with roughly 10 IU/ml IL-2, were added to cultures of some 2.2 million PBMCs per well. This clonotype was observed a handful of times. Its antigen is not known. Cultured CD4+ T cell DNA was sequenced using the Oncomine TCR Beta short-read assay. A single record per CDR3 protein comes from TCRdb applying MiXCR to the PCR reads. The profile shows about 15,000 distinct CDR3 sequences, less than 40% of them singletons. In germline, CDR1 is SGHNT, CDR2 YYREEE (reference sequence). V was clipped by 2 bases and J by 1 base, with 0 bases between them. The CDR3 runs to 11 residues.

J is TRBJ2-5 and V is TRBV5-4; no definite D call. The receptor's source is a human donor with COVID-19. Material: cultured CD4+ T cells from blood. The CDR3 coding sequence is TGTGCCAGCAGCTTCCAAGAGACCCAGTACTTC. Encoded protein: CASSFQETQYF. Looking up the rest from reference TRBV5-4 and TRBJ2-5 gives the full variable domain: ETGVTQSPTHLIKTRGQQVTLRCSSQSGHNTVSWYQQALGQGPQFIFQYYREEENGRGNFPPRFSGLQFPNYSSELNVNALELDDSALYLCASSFQETQYFGPGTRLLVL.